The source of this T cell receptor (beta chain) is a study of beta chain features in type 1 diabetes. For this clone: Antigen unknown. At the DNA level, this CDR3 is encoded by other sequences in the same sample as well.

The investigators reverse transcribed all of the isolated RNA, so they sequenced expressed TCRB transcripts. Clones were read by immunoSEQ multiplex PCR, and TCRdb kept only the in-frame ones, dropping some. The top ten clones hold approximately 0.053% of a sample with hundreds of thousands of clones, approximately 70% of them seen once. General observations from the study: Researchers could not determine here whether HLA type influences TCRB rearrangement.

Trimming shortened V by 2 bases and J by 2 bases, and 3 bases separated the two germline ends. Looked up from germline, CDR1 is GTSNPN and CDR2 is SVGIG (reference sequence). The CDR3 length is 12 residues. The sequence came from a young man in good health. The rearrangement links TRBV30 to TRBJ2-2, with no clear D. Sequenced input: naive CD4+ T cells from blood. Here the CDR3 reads CAWSLNTGELFF. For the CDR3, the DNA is TGTGCCTGGAGTTTAAACACCGGGGAGCTGTTTTTT. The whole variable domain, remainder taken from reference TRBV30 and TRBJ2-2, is SQTIHQWPATLVQPVGSPLSLECTVEGTSNPNLYWYRQAAGRGLQLLFYSVGIGQISSEVPQNLSASRPQDRQFILSSKKLLLSDSGFYLCAWSLNTGELFFGEGSRLTVL.